The 6 T cell receptor beta chains below come from one sample, sequenced in a study of T cell repertoires in cytomegalovirus infection. TCRdb processed the reads anew with MiXCR; each CDR3 protein has one entry. The table lists about 680,000 distinct CDR3 sequences, 24% of them singletons, with 7% to 9% in the top ten. Sequencing input: CD8+ T cells from PBMCs. The receptors here all came from a human donor in good health (CMV status not recorded). Some clones in this sample may be carry-over from other donors' samples.

The table lists this clonotype with a few counts. The V call is TRBV6-2 or TRBV6-3, the J call TRBJ1-5, with D maybe TRBD1 (6 bases). Germline V gene data show CDR1 as MNHEY and CDR2 as SVGEGT. Trimming took off 2 bases at V and 5 bases at J, with 13 bases between the two ends. This CDR3 contains 15 residues. The CDR3 here is CASSYPGDADQPQHF. The CDR3 DNA is TGTGCCAGCAGTTACCCAGGGGACGCGGATCAGCCCCAGCATTTT.

This clonotype occurred once. Given a much more abundant clone one base away, this may be a read error. The chain recombines TRBV11-2 with TRBJ2-3, with no clear D. CDR1 is SGHAT, CDR2 FQNNGV, per germline. There are 15 residues in the CDR3. CDR3: CASSSRRAPTDTQCF. DNA for the CDR3: TGTGCCAGCAGCTCCCGAAGGGCCCCCACAGATACGCAGTGTTTT.

The chain carries TRBV7-9 and TRBJ1-2; D might be TRBD1 (6 bases). The CDR3 is made up of 15 amino acids. Trimming stripped 5 bases from V and 1 base from J, with 14 bases between. The V gene's germline CDR1 is SEHNR and CDR2 FQNEAQ (reference sequence). The CDR3 region is CASSPGTSLNYGYTF. CDR3 sequence (DNA): TGTGCCAGCAGCCCCGGGACATCCCTTAACTATGGCTACACCTTC. Complete variable domain (other parts from reference TRBV7-9 and TRBJ1-2): DTGVSQNPRHKITKRGQNVTFRCDPISEHNRLYWYRQTLGQGPEFLTYFQNEAQLEKSRLLSDRFSAERPKGSFSTLEIQRTEQGDSAMYLCASSPGTSLNYGYTFGSGTRLTVV.

This clonotype was counted a single time. V is TRBV4-3 and J is TRBJ1-4, with 8 bases fitting TRBD1. Germline V lookup: CDR1 LGHNA, CDR2 YSLEER. J was trimmed by 7 bases and V by 2 bases; bases with no gene match: 6. This CDR3 contains 15 residues. The CDR3 DNA reads TGCGCCAGCAGCCAACGTGACAGGGGAGGTGAAAAACTGTTTTTT. Translating gives CASSQRDRGGEKLFF.

For this clonotype: This sequence may be a read error, since a much larger clone differs from it by one base. In DNA form, the CDR3 reads TGTGCCAGCAGTTTCCGGGACAAGGGAGCGAACACCGGGGAGCTGTTTTTT. It specifies CASSFRDKGANTGELFF. The chain recombines TRBV12-3 or TRBV12-4 with TRBJ2-2; D is possibly TRBD1 (6 bases). V dropped 3 bases and J dropped 0 bases, with 14 bases sitting between them. The CDR3 length is 17 residues.

CDR3 nucleotide sequence: TGCAGTGCTATCGGATTACAAGAGACCCAGTACTTC. This encodes CSAIGLQETQYF. J is TRBJ2-5 and V is TRBV20-1; D is undetermined. This CDR3 spans 12 amino acids. The V gene's germline CDR1 is DFQATT and CDR2 SNEGSKA (reference sequence). Trimming took off 4 bases at V and 2 bases at J, with 8 bases between the two ends.